This is a list of T cell receptor beta chains from one sample in a study of blood T cell repertoires in COVID-19. TCRdb keeps only in-frame clones here, not all; method: immunoSEQ multiplex PCR. The sample shows 90,000 to 150,000 clones, approximately 90% of them seen only once. Material: peripheral blood. These TCRs come from a man aged 65 to 85 with active or convalescent COVID-19. CDR3s include the opening cysteine and the closing phenylalanine or tryptophan. D genes are given only for firm matches. Part of the rows lack a size; the others show once, few, many or a class for expanded clones.

13	TRBV5-5	-	-	TRBJ1-4	TGTGCCAGCAGCTTGGCAGGGGATGAAAAACTGTTTTTT	CASSLAGDEKLFF
14	TRBV28	-	-	TRBJ1-4	TGTGCCAGCAAAACGGGGGGTACTGATGAAAAACTGTTTTTT	CASKTGGTDEKLFF
16	TRBV5-1	TRBD1	-	TRBJ1-6	TGCGCCAGCAGCTTGAGCGGACAGGGTCTGGGTTCACCCCTCCACTTT	CASSLSGQGLGSPLHF
13	TRBV25-1	-	-	TRBJ1-1	TGTGCCAGCAGTCTGACAGGGAACACTGAAGCTTTCTTT	CASSLTGNTEAFF
13	TRBV13	-	-	TRBJ2-7	TGTGCCAGCAGCTTAGGCCAGGCACGCGAGCAGTACTTC	CASSLGQAREQYF
13	TRBV7-9	-	-	TRBJ1-2	TGTGCCAGCAGCTTACCGACTCTTTGGGGCTACACCTTC	CASSLPTLWGYTF
13	TRBV6-5	TRBD1	-	TRBJ1-1	TGTGCCAGCAGGGGACAGGGAGGTACTGAAGCTTTCTTT	CASRGQGGTEAFF
15	TRBV19	-	-	TRBJ1-6	TGTGCCAGTAATTCCGGGTCGCTGACTAATTCACCCCTCCACTTT	CASNSGSLTNSPLHF
15	TRBV7-9	-	-	TRBJ1-4	TGTGCCAGCAGCTTAGAGGCAGGGTTGAATGAAAAACTGTTTTTT	CASSLEAGLNEKLFF
12	TRBV7-9	-	-	TRBJ2-3	TGTGCCAGCAGCCGGACTACAGATACGCAGTATTTT	CASSRTTDTQYF
16	TRBV6-1	TRBD1	-	TRBJ1-5	TGTGCCAGCAGTGTTCAAGGGGGCAGGACCAATCAGCCCCAGCATTTT	CASSVQGGRTNQPQHF
15	TRBV18	-	once	TRBJ2-5	TGTGCCAGCTCACCACAACACAGGTACCAAGAGACCCAGTACTTC	CASSPQHRYQETQYF
15	TRBV5-4	TRBD2	-	TRBJ2-5	TGTGCCAGCAGCCTCGAGGGGACTAGACGGGAGACCCAGTACTTC	CASSLEGTRRETQYF
15	TRBV6-5	TRBD2	-	TRBJ2-3	TGTGCCAGCACCCTAGCGGGGGCAGGCACAGATACGCAGTATTTT	CASTLAGAGTDTQYF
15	TRBV27	TRBD1	-	TRBJ2-2	TGTGCCAGCAGTTTAGGGACAGTTGTTACCGGGGAGCTGTTTTTT	CASSLGTVVTGELFF
13	TRBV19	-	-	TRBJ1-1	TGTGCCAGTAGTCAACAGGTAGACACTGAAGCTTTCTTT	CASSQQVDTEAFF
15	TRBV7-2	TRBD1	-	TRBJ1-5	TGTGCCAGCAGCTTGACGACAGGGCTCACGGGGCCCCAGCATTTT	CASSLTTGLTGPQHF
14	TRBV10-1	TRBD1	-	TRBJ1-2	TGCGCCAGCAGCGTAACAGGGGGCCCCTATGGCTACACCTTC	CASSVTGGPYGYTF
14	TRBV4-1	TRBD1	-	TRBJ2-3	TGCGCCAGCAGCCAGACAGGGATGGGAGATACGCAGTATTTT	CASSQTGMGDTQYF
15	TRBV5-1	-	few	TRBJ1-6	TGCGCCAGCACAACAGGGAGCCCCTATAATTCACCCCTCCACTTT	CASTTGSPYNSPLHF
16	TRBV7-2	TRBD2	-	TRBJ2-1	TGTGCCAGCAGCTTCCGACCGGGAGGGAGGTCCAATGAGCAGTTCTTC	CASSFRPGGRSNEQFF